Below, 6 T cell receptor beta chains from the same sample are listed, as sequenced in a study of regulatory T cells in long-lasting Graves disease. Construction of TCR beta libraries relied on iRepertoire HTBI primers and on Arm-PCR targeting CDR3 regions. TCRdb processed the multiplex PCR reads anew with MiXCR; each CDR3 protein has one entry. This sample yields 350,000 to 400,000 distinct CDR3 sequences, of which 15% to 20% are seen a single time; around 21% belongs to the top ten. Time point reported: newly diagnosed GD, antithyroid drugs for less than 3 months. Construction of the TCR library relied on RNA isolated from PBMCs. This same sample was also taken into another study, of T cells in Graves' hyperthyroidism and ophthalmopathy.

The sequenced sample was peripheral blood mononuclear cells (PBMCs), obtained at new diagnosis, from a patient treated with antithyroid drugs. All receptors derive from a woman in her late teens or twenties with Graves disease.

This clonotype was observed a few times. Possible read error: a much larger clone is one base away. J is TRBJ2-5 and V is TRBV10-3; maybe TRBD2 (5 bases). This CDR3 has 16 residues. Per the germline V gene, CDR1 is ENHRY and CDR2 is SYGVKD. The V and J ends lost 3 bases and 3 bases respectively, with 17 bases between them. The CDR3 region is CAISDLSDTREETQYF. The CDR3 region has the DNA TGTGCCATCAGTGATCTTAGCGATACAAGGGAAGAGACCCAGTACTTC.

This clonotype was detected many times. This chain joins TRBV11-2 and TRBJ2-1; possibly TRBD1 for D (6 bases). Germline-derived CDR1 and CDR2 are SGHAT and FQNNGV. V lost 5 bases and J lost 3, with 14 bases in between. The CDR3 runs to 15 residues. In DNA, the CDR3 is TGTGCCAGCAGCCTCACAGGGTCCCTCTACAATGAGCAGTTCTTC. Translation gives CASSLTGSLYNEQFF.

Ten or more counts support this clonotype. This sequence joins TRBV2 and TRBJ2-5; 8 bases are a match to TRBD2. The CDR3 consists of 15 residues. The V gene end was trimmed by 0 bases and the J gene end by 5 bases; junction bases not matched to a gene: 5. CDR1 SNHLY and CDR2 FYNNEI come from the germline V gene. Here the CDR3 reads CASSEALSGDETQYF. The CDR3 region has the DNA TGTGCCAGCAGTGAAGCGCTTAGCGGGGATGAGACCCAGTACTTC.

This clonotype was counted only a few times. This chain connects TRBV9 to TRBJ1-6; D gene ambiguous. This CDR3 is built from 16 residues. V lost 4 bases and J lost 12, with 23 bases in between. CDR1 is SGDLS, CDR2 YYNGEE, per germline. CDR3 sequence (DNA): TGTGCCAGCAGCCCCATCAGCTCAGACGGCTACAAACCCCTCCACTTT. Translating it yields CASSPISSDGYKPLHF.

This clonotype occurred many times. The chain joins TRBV20-1 to TRBJ2-5; 7 bases line up with TRBD1. Germline CDR1 DFQATT, CDR2 SNEGSKA (reference sequence). The V and J ends lost 6 bases and 0 bases, in that order; junction bases with no gene match: 7. The CDR3 contains 14 residues. This chain's CDR3 is CSAALDRYQETQYF. CDR3 in DNA: TGCAGTGCCGCATTGGACAGGTACCAAGAGACCCAGTACTTC.

This clonotype appeared many times. The chain recombines TRBV20-1 with TRBJ1-3, with D maybe TRBD1 (6 bases). The V gene's germline CDR1 is DFQATT and CDR2 SNEGSKA (reference sequence). V dropped 1 base and J dropped 0 bases, with 16 bases sitting between them. This CDR3 comprises 17 residues. The CDR3 spells CSARGRPRGSSGNTIYF. In DNA, the CDR3 is TGCAGTGCTAGAGGCCGCCCCAGGGGAAGCTCTGGAAACACCATATATTTT.